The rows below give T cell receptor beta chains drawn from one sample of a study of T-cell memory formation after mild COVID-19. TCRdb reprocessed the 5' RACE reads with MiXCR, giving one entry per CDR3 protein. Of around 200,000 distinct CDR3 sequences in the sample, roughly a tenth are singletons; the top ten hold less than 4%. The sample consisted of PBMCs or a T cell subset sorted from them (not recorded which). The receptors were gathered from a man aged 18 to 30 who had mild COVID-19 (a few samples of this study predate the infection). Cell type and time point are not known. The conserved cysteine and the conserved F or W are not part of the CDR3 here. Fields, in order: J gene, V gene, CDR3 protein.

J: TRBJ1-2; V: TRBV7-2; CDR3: ASSSQSGRRSYGYT
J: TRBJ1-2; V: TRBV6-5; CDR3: ASSYGGGRANYGYT
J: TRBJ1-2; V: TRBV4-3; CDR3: ASSQDQANYGYT
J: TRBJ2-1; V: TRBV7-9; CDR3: ASSLSARGDEQF
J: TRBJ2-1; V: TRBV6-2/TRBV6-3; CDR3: ASTLAGGYNEQF
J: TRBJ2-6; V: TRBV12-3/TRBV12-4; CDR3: ASTPAGTTPVYVLT
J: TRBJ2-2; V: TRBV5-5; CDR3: ASSSADGLSTGELF
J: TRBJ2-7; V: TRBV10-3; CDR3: ASHSGQGTYEQY
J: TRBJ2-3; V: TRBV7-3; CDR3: ASSSGLAGNTDTQY
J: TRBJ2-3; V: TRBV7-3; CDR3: ASSPNGLAGYPDTQY
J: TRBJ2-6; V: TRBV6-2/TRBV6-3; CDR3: ASSYPMAGANVLT
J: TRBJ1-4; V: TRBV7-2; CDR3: ASSRPYDREKLF
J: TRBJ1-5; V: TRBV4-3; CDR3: ASSQVGGQAYYSNQPQH
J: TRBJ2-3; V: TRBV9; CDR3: ASSPHGEGTDTQY
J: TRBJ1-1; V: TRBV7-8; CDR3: ASSLGRGAGGNTEAF
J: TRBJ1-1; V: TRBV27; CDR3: ASSLFRGTEAF
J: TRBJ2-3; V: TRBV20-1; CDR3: SASRDRVSDTQY
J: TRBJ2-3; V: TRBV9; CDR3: ASSVGSTDTQY
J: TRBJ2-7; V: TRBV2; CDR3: ASSGTGGYEQY
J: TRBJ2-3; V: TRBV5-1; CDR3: ASRNRDYFTDTQY
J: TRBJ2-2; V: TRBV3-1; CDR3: ASSSRAGYDTGELF
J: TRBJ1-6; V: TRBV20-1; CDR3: SARSSGWNSPLH
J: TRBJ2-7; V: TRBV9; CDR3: ASSVGGLSSYEQY
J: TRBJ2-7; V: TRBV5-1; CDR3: ASSPRTGYEQY
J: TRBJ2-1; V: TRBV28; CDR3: ASSSWTGGFNEQF
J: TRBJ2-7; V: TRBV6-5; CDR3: ASSWDRGGYEQY
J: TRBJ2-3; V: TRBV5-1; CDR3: ASRPGLVSDTQY
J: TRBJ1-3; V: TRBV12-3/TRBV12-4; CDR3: ASSPTGGFGNTIY
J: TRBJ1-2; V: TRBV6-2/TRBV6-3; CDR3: ASKPPMSDGYT
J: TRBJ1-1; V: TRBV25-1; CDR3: ASSEYPQGNTEAF
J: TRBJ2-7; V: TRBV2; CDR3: ASQQDGEVYEQY
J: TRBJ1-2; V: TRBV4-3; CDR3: ASSQVKEGWGYT